This record looks at one T cell receptor (beta chain) sequence and its context. This CDR3 spans 14 amino acids. The V gene end was trimmed by 7 bases and the J gene end by 4 bases; junction bases not matched to a gene: 6. From germline, CDR1 is MNHEY and CDR2 SMNVEV (reference sequence). This entry comes from a study of blood T cell repertoires in COVID-19. Study context: PBMCs, B-cell-depleted T cells, or T cells were the source of the cDNA or gDNA that made up the material.

The method was immunoSEQ multiplex PCR; TCRdb's version includes in-frame clones alone and lacks a portion of them. The sample lists 200,000 to 300,000 clones, about 82% occurring once. This TCR derives from a woman older than 75 with COVID-19, enrolled during active disease. What was sequenced was peripheral blood. This sequence joins TRBV27 and TRBJ2-7, with 11 nucleotides matching TRBD1. The CDR3 coding sequence is TGTGCCAGCAAAGCGGGACAGGGGGTATACGAGCAGTACTTC. Its translation is CASKAGQGVYEQYF.